This T cell receptor (beta chain) came from a study of technical replicates of blood from a handful of donors. TCRdb's copy holds only in-frame clones and misses some; the assay was immunoSEQ multiplex PCR. The sample holds 72,000 or so clones, around 92% seen once. Trimming took 4 bases from V and 4 from J, leaving 11 bases between them. The V gene's germline CDR1 is SGHAT and CDR2 FQNNGV. This CDR3 comprises 14 residues. This sequence joins TRBV11-2 and TRBJ2-1; no clear D. The sample consisted of T cells isolated from PBMCs. The clonotype originates from a human donor in good health. This chain's CDR3 is CASSSVPGYNEQFF. The CDR3 region has the DNA TGTGCCAGCAGCTCGGTTCCCGGTTACAATGAGCAGTTCTTC.